This T cell receptor (beta chain) was recorded in a study of cytomegalovirus exposure and HLA in healthy donors. Study in general: The platform used for the 120 or so validation repertoires matched that of the 500 to 850 first-cohort repertoires, a later analysis reported. Findings and caveats of the study: The finding came from a later analysis; first-cohort TCR clusters tended to co-occur in the 110 or so validation repertoires.

Points on this clone: Its target is not known.

The germline V and J ends were trimmed by 5 bases and 7 bases, with 14 bases remaining between them. The CDR3 spans 13 residues. Germline V lookup: CDR1 LNHDA, CDR2 SQIVND (reference sequence). Clones were read by immunoSEQ multiplex PCR, and TCRdb kept only the in-frame ones, dropping some. The data show approximately 120,000 clones, with just under 95% seen just once and less than 1.5% held by the top ten. This chain uses TRBV19 with TRBJ1-2; perhaps TRBD1 as D (5 bases). The source of this sequence is a woman younger than 35 in good health and CMV-seronegative. Sequences were obtained from PBMCs. The CDR3 bases are TGTGCCAGTAGTGCGGACAAGAATTCTGGCTACACCTTC. It encodes CASSADKNSGYTF.